The T cell receptor beta chain under discussion was sequenced for a study of neurological immune-mediated disorders (dated by TCRdb to about 2019). For the study in its entirety: The study compared peripheral blood TCR-beta repertoires of HTLV-I-associated myelopathy (HAM/TSP) patients, multiple sclerosis patients and healthy controls using UMI-based sequencing. Alongside PBMC samples, the set of approximately 100 TCR-beta libraries contained longitudinal samples, technical triplicates, and paired CD4+ and CD8+ T-cell subsets that had been sorted. Longitudinal HAM/TSP and healthy donors had 3 time-points each (about 3-45 month intervals). The cohort comprised 60 to 75 subjects: around 15 HAM/TSP patients, some 35 multiple sclerosis patients and 20 healthy controls.

cDNA was synthesized by template-switch 5'RACE using a primer with a 10-nucleotide random unique molecular identifier that tagged each TCR transcript. Each sequencing run produced over 190 million TCR-beta sequences covering 15-18 subjects. The RNeasy kit was used for extraction of total RNA. TCR-beta VDJ regions were amplified with primers for the TCR constant region and the 5'RACE anchor, using the KAPA Real-time Library Amplification kit. A first PCR added sample indexes and Illumina adaptors, and a second PCR then raised library yield. After purification with Ampure beads, the TCR product of roughly 650 bp was size-selected on a 2% E-gel SizeSelection system. Before pooling, library quality was assessed on a Bioanalyzer, concentration was determined with Qubit, and library quantification was performed with the Kapa Library Quantification kit. An Illumina HiSeq 2500 sequenced the libraries paired-end 2 x 150 bp. To increase sequence diversity, roughly 24-30% phiX was spiked into each library pool. Concerning the study's data processing: The UMI-based MiGEC pipeline processed quality-filtered reads and removed over 75% of raw TCR sequences during error correction. VDJ genes were aligned to IMGT germline references, and each clonotype was defined by a unique CDR3 amino acid sequence together with V-J genes. VDJtools evaluated clonal expansion, Shannon diversity and CDR3 relatedness (CalcPairwiseDistances, ClusterSamples); CLCbio workbench built phylogenetic trees. Using coefficient-of-variation modelling across technical triplicates, the study counted a clone as expanded if it had at least 8 unique UMIs. TCRdb cleaned the public reads at Q25 with fastp, built clones with MiXCR and kept in-frame beta chains. All rows with the same CDR3 protein become a single entry with the most common DNA and genes. TCRdb, rather than the study authors, made the V and J calls. The sample records around 100,000 distinct CDR3 sequences, roughly 10% of which are singletons. Jointly, the top ten make up approximately 3.1% of the sample.

What the study reported, not specific to this receptor: Expanded clones from different subjects shared no identical CDR3 amino acid sequences, which suggests that TCR-beta repertoires were private in all groups. TCR clonal expansion was greatest in HAM/TSP patients and smallest in MS patients, who ranked below even healthy controls.

The junction carries 13 bases between V and J, which are trimmed by 4 bases and 14 bases respectively. For CDR1 and CDR2, the germline V gene lists SGHDT and YYEEEE. Inclusive of the bounding cysteine and phenylalanine, the CDR3 is 11 residues long. The kept DNA is CDR3 alone, 33 bases in frame from the first base. Read against the paper, the sample's time point label means: longitudinal time-point 3. For unsorted PBMC libraries, 2 million PBMCs were used after storage in RNAlater at -80 degrees C until RNA extraction. Peripheral blood underwent Ficoll-Hypaque density gradient centrifugation to isolate PBMCs, which were then cryopreserved in liquid nitrogen. The table lists this clonotype with many counts. The antigen this receptor binds is unknown. Base-call qualities are not available, and no considerably larger clone is one nucleotide away.

The receptor was isolated from a female donor with HTLV-1-associated myelopathy (HAM/TSP). Sequenced input: PBMCs. Recombination joined TRBV5-6 with TRBJ2-1; the D gene could be either TRBD1 or TRBD2, each agreeing at 5 bases. The DNA sequence follows: TGTGCCAGCAGCGTCCGGGACGAGGAGTTCTTC. Its coded protein is CASSVRDEEFF.